The next 2 T cell receptor beta chains were all read from a single sample in a study of blood T cell repertoires in COVID-19. TCRdb's copy holds only in-frame clones and misses some; the assay was immunoSEQ multiplex PCR. The sample lists 350,000 or so clones; roughly 90% were seen once. Sequenced: PBMCs or T cells enriched from blood (not recorded which). These receptors were collected from a woman between 25 and 40 years old who had recovered from COVID-19.

This clone was detected only once. V usage is TRBV5-8 and J usage is TRBJ2-7; D remains unclear. This CDR3 region has 13 residues. Trimming took 1 base from V and 4 from J, leaving 9 bases between them. Germline CDR1 is SGHTS and CDR2 is YDEGEE. CDR3 in DNA: TGTGCCAGCAGCTTGACCGGTGAATACGAGCAGTACTTC. As protein: CASSLTGEYEQYF.

The chain combines TRBV18 with TRBJ1-5; perhaps TRBD1 as D (5 bases). V lost 3 bases to trimming and J lost 1 base, with 16 bases between them. In germline, CDR1 is KGHSH, CDR2 LQKENI. The CDR3 is 17 residues long. The CDR3 DNA reads TGTGCCAGCTCACCGGGGCCCCCAACCGGGAGCAATCAGCCCCAGCATTTT. It yields the protein CASSPGPPTGSNQPQHF.